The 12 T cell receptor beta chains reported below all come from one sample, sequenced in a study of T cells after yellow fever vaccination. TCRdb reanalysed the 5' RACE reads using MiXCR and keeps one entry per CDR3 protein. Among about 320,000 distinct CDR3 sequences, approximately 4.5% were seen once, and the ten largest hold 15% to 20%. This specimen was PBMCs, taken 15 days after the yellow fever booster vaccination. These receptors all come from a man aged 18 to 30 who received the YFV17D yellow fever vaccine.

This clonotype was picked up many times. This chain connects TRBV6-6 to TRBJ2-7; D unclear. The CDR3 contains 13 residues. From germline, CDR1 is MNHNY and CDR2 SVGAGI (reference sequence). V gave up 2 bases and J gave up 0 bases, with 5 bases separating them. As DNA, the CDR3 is TGTGCCAGCAGTTACCCTAGCTCCTACGAGCAGTACTTC. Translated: CASSYPSSYEQYF.

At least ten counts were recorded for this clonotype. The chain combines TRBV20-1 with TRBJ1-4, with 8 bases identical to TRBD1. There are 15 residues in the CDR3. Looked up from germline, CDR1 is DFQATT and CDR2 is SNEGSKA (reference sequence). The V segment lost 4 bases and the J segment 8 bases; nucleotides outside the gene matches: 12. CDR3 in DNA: TGCAGTGCTACAAACCCCCGGGACAGGACGGAAAAACTGTTTTTT. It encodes CSATNPRDRTEKLFF.

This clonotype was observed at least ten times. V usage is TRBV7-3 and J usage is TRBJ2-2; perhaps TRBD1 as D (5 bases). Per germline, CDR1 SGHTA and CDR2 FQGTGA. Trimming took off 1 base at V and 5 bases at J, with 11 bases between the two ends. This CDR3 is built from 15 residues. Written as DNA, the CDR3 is TGTGCCAGCAGCTTAAGGCAGGGTGATACCGGGGAGCTGTTTTTT. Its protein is CASSLRQGDTGELFF.

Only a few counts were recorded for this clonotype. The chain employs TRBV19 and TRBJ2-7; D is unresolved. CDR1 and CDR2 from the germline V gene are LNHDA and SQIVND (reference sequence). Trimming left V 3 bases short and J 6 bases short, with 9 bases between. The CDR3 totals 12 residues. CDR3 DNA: TGTGCCAGTAGTATGGGGTTCTTCGAGCAGTACTTC. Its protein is CASSMGFFEQYF.

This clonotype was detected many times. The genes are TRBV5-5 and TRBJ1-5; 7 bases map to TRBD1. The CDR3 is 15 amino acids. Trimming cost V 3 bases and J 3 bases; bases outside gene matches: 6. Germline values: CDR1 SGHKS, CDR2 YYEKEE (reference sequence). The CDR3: CASSYRTGANQPQHF. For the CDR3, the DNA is TGTGCCAGCAGCTACCGGACAGGCGCCAATCAGCCCCAGCATTTT.

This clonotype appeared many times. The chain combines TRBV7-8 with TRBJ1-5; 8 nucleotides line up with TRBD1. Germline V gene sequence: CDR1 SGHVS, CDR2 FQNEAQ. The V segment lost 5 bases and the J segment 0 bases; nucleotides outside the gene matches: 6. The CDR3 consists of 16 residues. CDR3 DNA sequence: TGTGCCAGCAGCCCCCGGACAGGGTATAGCAATCAGCCCCAGCATTTT. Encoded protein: CASSPRTGYSNQPQHF.

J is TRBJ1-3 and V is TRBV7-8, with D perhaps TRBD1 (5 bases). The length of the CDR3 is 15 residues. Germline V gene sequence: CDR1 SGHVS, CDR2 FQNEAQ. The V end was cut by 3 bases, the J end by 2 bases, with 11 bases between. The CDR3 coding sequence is TGTGCCAGCAGCTTCCCGCGGGGGACTGGAAACACCATATATTTT. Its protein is CASSFPRGTGNTIYF.

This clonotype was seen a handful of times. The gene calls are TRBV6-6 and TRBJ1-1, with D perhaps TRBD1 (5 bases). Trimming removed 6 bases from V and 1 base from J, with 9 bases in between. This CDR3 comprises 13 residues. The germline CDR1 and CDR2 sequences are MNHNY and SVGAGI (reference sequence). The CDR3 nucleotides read TGTGCCAGCAGCAGACAGTCGAACACTGAAGCTTTCTTT. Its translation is CASSRQSNTEAFF.

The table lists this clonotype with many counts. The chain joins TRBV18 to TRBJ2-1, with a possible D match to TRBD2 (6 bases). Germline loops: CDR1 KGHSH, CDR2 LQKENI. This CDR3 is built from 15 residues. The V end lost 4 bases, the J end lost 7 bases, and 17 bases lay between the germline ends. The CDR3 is CASSQVEVEGNEQFF. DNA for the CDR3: TGTGCCAGCTCACAAGTAGAGGTGGAGGGGAATGAGCAGTTCTTC.

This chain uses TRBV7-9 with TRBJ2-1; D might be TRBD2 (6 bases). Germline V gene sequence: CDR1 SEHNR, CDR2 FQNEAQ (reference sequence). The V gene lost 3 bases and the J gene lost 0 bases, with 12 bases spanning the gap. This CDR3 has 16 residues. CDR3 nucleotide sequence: TGTGCCAGCAGCTTCTCTGGCGGGGACTCCTACAATGAGCAGTTCTTC. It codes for CASSFSGGDSYNEQFF.

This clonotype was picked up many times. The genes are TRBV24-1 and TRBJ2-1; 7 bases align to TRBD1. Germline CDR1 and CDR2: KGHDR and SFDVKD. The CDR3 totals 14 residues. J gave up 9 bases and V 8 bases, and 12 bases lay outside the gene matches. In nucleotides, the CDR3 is TGTGCCACCAATGGCGCCGGGACAGAGAGTGAGCAGTTCTTC. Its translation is CATNGAGTESEQFF.

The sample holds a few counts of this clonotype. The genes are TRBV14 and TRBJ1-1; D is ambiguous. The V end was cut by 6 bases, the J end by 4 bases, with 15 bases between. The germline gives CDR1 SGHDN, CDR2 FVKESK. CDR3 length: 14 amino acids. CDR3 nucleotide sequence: TGTGCCAGCAGTCGGAGGTTTTTGACCACTGAAGCTTTCTTT. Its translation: CASSRRFLTTEAFF.